A single sample is the source of the 12 T cell receptor beta chains below, sequenced in a study of T cell changes during pregnancy in multiple sclerosis. The assay was immunoSEQ multiplex PCR, and TCRdb's table has in-frame clones only and misses some. Here the sample spans over 90,000 clones, about 91% being singletons. This sample comprised peripheral blood, obtained after pregnancy. These receptors all stem from a female donor with multiple sclerosis, enrolled in a pregnancy study.

This chain links TRBV18 with TRBJ1-2; D is undetermined. Germline CDR1 and CDR2: KGHSH and LQKENI. CDR3 length equals 13 residues. Trimming took off 3 bases at V and 2 bases at J, with 7 bases between the two ends. The CDR3 loop reads CASSPQENYGYTF. CDR3 bases: TGTGCCAGCTCACCTCAAGAGAACTATGGCTACACCTTC.

The V call is TRBV5-4, the J call TRBJ2-5; 7 bases are shared with TRBD1. V lost 1 base to trimming and J lost 4 bases; unmatched junction nucleotides: 1. Germline-derived CDR1 and CDR2 are SGHNT and YYREEE (reference sequence). The CDR3 covers 13 residues. CDR3 DNA sequence: TGTGCCAGCAGCTTGAACAGGGGAGAGACCCAGTACTTC. It yields the protein CASSLNRGETQYF. The whole variable domain, filled in from reference TRBV5-4 and TRBJ2-5, reads ETGVTQSPTHLIKTRGQQVTLRCSSQSGHNTVSWYQQALGQGPQFIFQYYREEENGRGNFPPRFSGLQFPNYSSELNVNALELDDSALYLCASSLNRGETQYFGPGTRLLVL.

This sequence joins TRBV14 and TRBJ1-2; D may be TRBD1 (6 bases). Germline CDR1 reads SGHDN; CDR2 reads FVKESK. Between the trimmed V and J ends, which lost 4 bases and 1 base, there was a span of 16 bases. There are 16 residues in the CDR3. The CDR3: CASSLQGTIVNYGYTF. CDR3 DNA: TGTGCCAGCAGCCTACAGGGAACGATAGTTAACTATGGCTACACCTTC.

This clone is a singleton in its sample. The rearrangement uses TRBV27 and TRBJ1-6; 7 bases fit TRBD1. CDR1 is MNHEY and CDR2 is SMNVEV in the germline V gene (reference sequence). Trimming cost V 4 bases and J 5 bases; bases outside gene matches: 5. The CDR3 loop spans 15 amino acids. The CDR3, as DNA: TGTGCCAGCAGTTACAGGGGAGGTAATAATTCACCCCTCCACTTT. Encoded protein: CASSYRGGNNSPLHF.

The CDR3 reads CASSYFTGQGTGEQYF. The CDR3 region has the DNA TGTGCCAGCAGTTACTTTACGGGACAGGGGACTGGGGAGCAGTACTTC. This chain links TRBV6-5 with TRBJ2-7; the match to TRBD1 covers 10 bases. V trimming: 1 base; J trimming: 7 bases; junction bases outside the gene matches: 10. Germline loops: CDR1 MNHEY, CDR2 SVGAGI. The CDR3 runs to 16 residues.

The DNA of the CDR3 is TGTGCCAGCAGCGGACAGGGACTTTGGGCTTTCTTT. It codes for CASSGQGLWAFF. This rearrangement joins TRBV7-9 to TRBJ1-1; 8 bases match TRBD1. The CDR3 is 12 residues long. Per the germline V gene, CDR1 is SEHNR and CDR2 is FQNEAQ (reference sequence). The ends lost 5 bases at V and 11 bases at J; junction bases unmatched: 7.

The rearrangement links TRBV9 to TRBJ2-2; D uncertain. Trimming shortened V by 3 bases and J by 2 bases, and 14 bases separated the two germline ends. Per the germline V gene, CDR1 is SGDLS and CDR2 is YYNGEE. CDR3 length: 16 amino acids. CDR3 sequence reads: CASSGLGGPNTGELFF. CDR3 coding DNA: TGTGCCAGCAGCGGCCTGGGTGGGCCCAACACCGGGGAGCTGTTTTTT.

The chain carries TRBV10-3 and TRBJ2-7; 11 bases are a match to TRBD2. V trimming: 2 bases; J trimming: 2 bases; junction bases outside the gene matches: 2. The germline V gene has CDR1 ENHRY and CDR2 SYGVKD. This CDR3 comprises 15 residues. The CDR3 sequence is CAISEGLAGTYEQYF. In DNA form, the CDR3 reads TGTGCCATCAGTGAGGGACTAGCGGGTACCTACGAGCAGTACTTC.

This chain joins TRBV6-5 and TRBJ2-1; D uncertain. Per the germline V gene, CDR1 is MNHEY and CDR2 is SVGAGI. CDR3 length equals 13 residues. The V gene lost 3 bases and the J gene lost 9 bases, with 12 bases spanning the gap. CDR3 DNA: TGTGCCAGCAGTTATCGAGGCGTTGGTGAGCAGTTCTTC. Protein sequence: CASSYRGVGEQFF.

The chain links TRBV9 to TRBJ2-7; 7 bases agree with TRBD1. The germline V gene has CDR1 SGDLS and CDR2 YYNGEE. The CDR3 consists of 15 residues. After removal of 0 bases from V and 0 bases from J, the junction contained 3 bases not matched to a gene. CDR3 sequence reads: CASSVGAGGSYEQYF. The CDR3 nucleotides are TGTGCCAGCAGCGTAGGGGCAGGGGGCTCCTACGAGCAGTACTTC.

This clone was recorded only once. V and J are TRBV21-1 and TRBJ1-5; the table assigns TRBD1, which was not confirmed against the DNA. TRBV21-1 is shown as a pseudogene. This CDR3 spans 14 amino acids. The DNA for the CDR3 is TGTGCCAGCAGGCAAGACAGTAGCAATCAGCCCCAGCATTTT. This gives the protein CASRQDSSNQPQHF.

Here the CDR3 reads CAISEGTHYNSPLHF. The CDR3, as DNA: TGTGCCATCAGTGAGGGGACACACTATAATTCACCCCTCCACTTT. The chain uses TRBV10-3 and TRBJ1-6; tentative D call: TRBD1 (6 bases). V was shortened by 2 bases and J by 3 bases, with 8 bases between the two germline ends. The CDR3 covers 15 residues. Per germline, CDR1 ENHRY and CDR2 SYGVKD.